This T cell receptor (delta chain) was found in a study of gamma-delta T cells after stem cell transplantation. TCRdb reanalysed the RT-PCR reads with CATT. The profile covers 2,000 to 3,000 delta-chain clones, with roughly a fifth appearing a single time and roughly a quarter taken by the ten largest. By sample share, this clone is medium-sized. The V gene's germline CDR1 is GEAIGNYY and CDR2 EKD. The trim removed 0 bases at V and 2 bases at J, leaving 5 bases unmatched. The CDR3 runs 15 residues. The sample consisted of gamma-delta T cells. This TCR was sampled from a human donor. It is not recorded whose cells these are; they may come from a transplant donor. The rearrangement uses TRDV2 and TRDJ1; 7 positions match TRDD3. CDR3 loop: CACDTLGITTDKLIF. CDR3 DNA: TGTGCCTGTGACACCCTGGGGATAACAACCGATAAACTCATCTTT.